This T cell receptor beta chain came from a study of blood T cell repertoires in COVID-19. In the study overall: T cells, B-cell-depleted T cells, or PBMCs supplied cDNA or gDNA.

Some clones are missing from TCRdb's copy, which holds only in-frame ones; the method was immunoSEQ multiplex PCR. Of around 100,000 clones listed, 65% to 90% are singletons. This CDR3 region has 13 residues. In germline, CDR1 is MNHEY, CDR2 SVGAGI. V lost 2 bases, J lost 4 bases, and 1 base stayed unmatched. This chain joins TRBV6-5 and TRBJ2-5; 7 nucleotides match TRBD2. The specimen sequenced was peripheral blood. This TCR was recovered from a man aged 55 to 70 with acute or convalescent COVID-19. Here the CDR3 DNA reads TGTGCCAGCAGTTACGGGGGGGGAGAGACCCAGTACTTC. Translated, it gives CASSYGGGETQYF.